A selection of T cell receptor beta chains follows, all from one sample in a study of spatial heterogeneity in lung cancer. Each CDR3 protein gets one entry after TCRdb re-called the 5' RACE reads with MiXCR. The data show about 10,000 distinct CDR3 sequences, about 25% seen once. This specimen was PBMCs, taken at follow-up. The origin of the receptors is a female donor with early-stage non-small cell lung cancer. Each CDR3 is given with its conserved first and last residue. A D gene is named only where the DNA matches it firmly. Only some rows state a clone size, as once, few, many or a class for expanded clones.

d_call: NA
j_call: TRBJ2-7
v_call: TRBV5-1
clone_size: NA
cdr3_aa: CASSLADVREQQYF
cdr3_nt: TGCGCCAGCAGCTTGGCCGATGTTCGCGAGCAGCAGTACTTC

d_call: NA
j_call: TRBJ2-2
v_call: TRBV5-1
clone_size: medium-sized
cdr3_aa: CASREEKGQNTGELFF
cdr3_nt: TGCGCCAGCAGGGAAGAGAAGGGCCAAAACACCGGGGAGCTGTTTTTT

d_call: TRBD2
j_call: TRBJ2-5
v_call: TRBV6-2/TRBV6-3
clone_size: NA
cdr3_aa: CASSTSDGETQYF
cdr3_nt: TGTGCCAGCAGTACTAGCGACGGTGAGACCCAGTACTTC

d_call: NA
j_call: TRBJ2-1
v_call: TRBV7-9
clone_size: medium-sized
cdr3_aa: CASSYGNYWGNEQFF
cdr3_nt: TGTGCCAGCAGCTACGGGAATTATTGGGGGAATGAGCAGTTCTTC

d_call: NA
j_call: TRBJ1-5
v_call: TRBV27
clone_size: few
cdr3_aa: CASREGIVGNQPQHF
cdr3_nt: TGTGCCAGCAGGGAGGGGATAGTGGGCAATCAGCCCCAGCATTTT

d_call: TRBD1
j_call: TRBJ1-2
v_call: TRBV5-1
clone_size: medium-sized
cdr3_aa: CASSPGQGDGYTF
cdr3_nt: TGCGCCAGCAGCCCCGGACAGGGGGATGGCTACACCTTC

d_call: NA
j_call: TRBJ2-1
v_call: TRBV11-2
clone_size: NA
cdr3_aa: CASSFRTGSYNEQFF
cdr3_nt: TGTGCCAGCAGCTTTCGGACTGGCTCCTACAATGAGCAGTTCTTC

d_call: NA
j_call: TRBJ2-3
v_call: TRBV28
clone_size: medium-sized
cdr3_aa: CASSFRSDTQYF
cdr3_nt: TGTGCCAGCAGTTTTAGATCAGATACGCAGTATTTT

d_call: NA
j_call: TRBJ1-6
v_call: TRBV10-2
clone_size: few
cdr3_aa: CASSESNNSPLHF
cdr3_nt: TGCGCCAGCAGTGAGTCGAATAATTCACCCCTCCACTTT

d_call: NA
j_call: TRBJ1-5
v_call: TRBV3-1
clone_size: NA
cdr3_aa: CASSQDGGLGNQPQHF
cdr3_nt: TGTGCCAGCAGCCAAGATGGGGGATTAGGCAATCAGCCCCAGCATTTT

d_call: NA
j_call: TRBJ2-3
v_call: TRBV20-1
clone_size: medium-sized
cdr3_aa: CSARDFQSTDTQYF
cdr3_nt: TGCAGTGCTAGAGATTTCCAAAGCACAGATACGCAGTATTTT

d_call: NA
j_call: TRBJ1-1
v_call: TRBV6-2/TRBV6-3
clone_size: NA
cdr3_aa: CASSYDRGAEAFF
cdr3_nt: TGTGCCAGCAGTTACGACCGGGGGGCTGAAGCTTTCTTT

d_call: TRBD1
j_call: TRBJ2-7
v_call: TRBV6-6
clone_size: few
cdr3_aa: CASRPRQGAYEQYF
cdr3_nt: TGTGCCAGCAGGCCCAGACAGGGGGCCTACGAGCAGTACTTC

d_call: TRBD2
j_call: TRBJ2-7
v_call: TRBV28
clone_size: medium-sized
cdr3_aa: CASNPAGLWEGPEQYF
cdr3_nt: TGTGCCAGCAACCCGGCGGGACTCTGGGAGGGTCCCGAGCAGTACTTC

d_call: NA
j_call: TRBJ2-5
v_call: TRBV5-1
clone_size: few
cdr3_aa: CASRLEGSAKETQYF
cdr3_nt: TGCGCCAGCCGCCTGGAGGGCAGCGCAAAAGAGACCCAGTACTTC

d_call: NA
j_call: TRBJ2-7
v_call: TRBV20-1
clone_size: NA
cdr3_aa: CSAPRGDEQYF
cdr3_nt: TGCAGTGCCCCGAGAGGTGACGAGCAGTACTTC

d_call: NA
j_call: TRBJ2-1
v_call: TRBV13
clone_size: NA
cdr3_aa: CASSLGLMASVYNEQFF
cdr3_nt: TGTGCCAGCAGCTTAGGCCTAATGGCTAGCGTCTACAATGAGCAGTTCTTC

d_call: TRBD2
j_call: TRBJ2-7
v_call: TRBV7-2
clone_size: NA
cdr3_aa: CASSARGAGNYEQYF
cdr3_nt: TGTGCCAGCAGCGCGAGAGGAGCGGGGAACTACGAGCAGTACTTC

d_call: NA
j_call: TRBJ2-2
v_call: TRBV5-6
clone_size: medium-sized
cdr3_aa: CASSLDSAVSTGELFF
cdr3_nt: TGTGCCAGCAGCTTGGATAGCGCGGTCAGCACCGGGGAGCTGTTTTTT

d_call: NA
j_call: TRBJ2-3
v_call: TRBV24-1
clone_size: NA
cdr3_aa: CATSDRQNLRTDTQYF
cdr3_nt: TGTGCCACCAGTGATCGACAGAATCTTCGCACAGATACGCAGTATTTT

d_call: NA
j_call: TRBJ2-5
v_call: TRBV7-9
clone_size: NA
cdr3_aa: CASSKQGGLAQYF
cdr3_nt: TGTGCCAGCAGCAAGCAGGGGGGCTTGGCCCAGTACTTC

d_call: NA
j_call: TRBJ1-6
v_call: TRBV7-2
clone_size: NA
cdr3_aa: CASRVDGNNSPLHF
cdr3_nt: TGTGCCAGCAGGGTCGATGGGAATAATTCACCCCTCCACTTT

d_call: TRBD1
j_call: TRBJ2-7
v_call: TRBV7-9
clone_size: medium-sized
cdr3_aa: CASSGTGNSYEQYF
cdr3_nt: TGTGCCAGCAGCGGGACAGGGAACTCCTACGAGCAGTACTTC

d_call: NA
j_call: TRBJ2-5
v_call: TRBV11-2
clone_size: NA
cdr3_aa: CASSLGEKETQYF
cdr3_nt: TGTGCCAGCAGTCTTGGGGAGAAAGAGACCCAGTACTTC

d_call: NA
j_call: TRBJ2-7
v_call: TRBV7-2
clone_size: few
cdr3_aa: CASSPPQGVRYEQYF
cdr3_nt: TGTGCCAGCAGCCCGCCACAGGGAGTGAGGTACGAGCAGTACTTC